These 2 T cell receptor beta chains were sequenced from one sample in a study of T-cell memory formation after mild COVID-19. TCRdb analysed the 5' RACE reads with MiXCR anew, one entry per CDR3 protein. The data hold fewer than 70,000 distinct CDR3 sequences, with over 7.5% observed a single time. The sequenced material came from PBMCs or a T cell subset sorted from them (not recorded which). These receptors came from a man aged 18 to 30 who had mild COVID-19 (a few samples of this study predate the infection). Cell type and time point are not known.

This clonotype was recorded a few times. The J gene is TRBJ2-3, the V gene TRBV5-1; D ambiguous. CDR3 length: 13 residues. Trimming stripped 3 bases from V and 6 bases from J, with 11 bases between. Germline assignment: CDR1 SGHRS and CDR2 YFSETQ. CDR3 coding DNA: TGCGCCAGCAGCTCAGACCCATCGGATACGCAGTATTTT. Amino acids: CASSSDPSDTQYF.

The chain combines TRBV12-3 or TRBV12-4 with TRBJ2-1; 8 bases are shared with TRBD1. CDR3 length: 13 amino acids. V was pared by 1 base and J by 11 bases, with 4 bases of the junction left unmatched. The CDR3 loop reads CASSLEDRAKQFF. The CDR3 DNA follows: TGTGCCAGCAGTTTAGAGGACAGGGCTAAGCAGTTCTTC.